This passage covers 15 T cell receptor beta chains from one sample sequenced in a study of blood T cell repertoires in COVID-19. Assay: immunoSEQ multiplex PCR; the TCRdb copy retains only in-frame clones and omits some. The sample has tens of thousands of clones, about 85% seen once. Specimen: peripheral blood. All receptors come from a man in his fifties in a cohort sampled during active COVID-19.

Written as DNA, the CDR3 is TGTGCCAGCAGCCCAGGAGCGGGGACAGGGGAGACCCAGTACTTC. Residues: CASSPGAGTGETQYF. The V and J genes are TRBV14 and TRBJ2-5; 9 bases match TRBD1. Trimming cost V 4 bases and J 5 bases; bases outside gene matches: 8. In germline, CDR1 is SGHDN, CDR2 FVKESK. This CDR3 is built from 15 residues.

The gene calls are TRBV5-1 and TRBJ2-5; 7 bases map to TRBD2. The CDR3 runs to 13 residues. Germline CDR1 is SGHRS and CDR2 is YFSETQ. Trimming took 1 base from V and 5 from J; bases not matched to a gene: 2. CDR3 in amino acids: CASSLHGRETQYF. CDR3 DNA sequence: TGCGCCAGCAGCTTGCACGGGAGGGAGACCCAGTACTTC.

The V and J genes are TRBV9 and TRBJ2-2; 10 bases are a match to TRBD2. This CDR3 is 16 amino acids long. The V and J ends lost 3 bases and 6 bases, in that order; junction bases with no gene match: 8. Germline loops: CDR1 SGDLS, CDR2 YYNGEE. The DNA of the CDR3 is TGTGCCAGCAGCGGCGGGGCTAGCGGGAGTTCCGGGGAGCTGTTTTTT. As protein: CASSGGASGSSGELFF.

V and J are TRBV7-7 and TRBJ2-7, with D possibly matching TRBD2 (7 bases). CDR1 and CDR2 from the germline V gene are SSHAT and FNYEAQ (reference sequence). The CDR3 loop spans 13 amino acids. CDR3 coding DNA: TGTGCTAGCTCCCCCCGGGGGGCGGAAGAGCAGTACTTC. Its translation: CASSPRGAEEQYF.

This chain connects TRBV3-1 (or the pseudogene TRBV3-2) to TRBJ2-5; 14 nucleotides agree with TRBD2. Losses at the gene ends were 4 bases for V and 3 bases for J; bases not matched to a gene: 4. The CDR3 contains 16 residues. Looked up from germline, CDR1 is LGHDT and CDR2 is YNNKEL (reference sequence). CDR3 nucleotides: TGTGCCAGCAGCCGACTAGCGGGGGGGCGGGAAGAGACCCAGTACTTC. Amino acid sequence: CASSRLAGGREETQYF.

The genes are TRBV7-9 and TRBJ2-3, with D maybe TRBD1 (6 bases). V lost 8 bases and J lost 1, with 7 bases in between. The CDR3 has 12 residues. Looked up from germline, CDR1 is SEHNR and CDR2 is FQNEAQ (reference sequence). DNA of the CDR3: TGTGCCAGCGAGGGGGGCACAGATACGCAGTATTTT. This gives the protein CASEGGTDTQYF.

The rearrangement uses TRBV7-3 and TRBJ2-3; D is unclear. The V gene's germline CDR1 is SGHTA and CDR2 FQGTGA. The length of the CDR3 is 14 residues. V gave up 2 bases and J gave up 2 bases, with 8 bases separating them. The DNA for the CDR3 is TGTGCCAGCAGCTTAGAGACAACCACAGATACGCAGTATTTT. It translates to CASSLETTTDTQYF.

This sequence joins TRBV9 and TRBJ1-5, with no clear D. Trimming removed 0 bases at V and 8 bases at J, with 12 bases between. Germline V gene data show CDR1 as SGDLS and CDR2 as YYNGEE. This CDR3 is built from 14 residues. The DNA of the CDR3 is TGTGCCAGCAGCGTAGTGCCAGGTTTGGAGCCCCAGCATTTT. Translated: CASSVVPGLEPQHF.

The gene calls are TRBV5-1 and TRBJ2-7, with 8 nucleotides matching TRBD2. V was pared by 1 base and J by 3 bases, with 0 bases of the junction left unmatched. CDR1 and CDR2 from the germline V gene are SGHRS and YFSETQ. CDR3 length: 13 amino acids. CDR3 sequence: CASSLREGYEQYV. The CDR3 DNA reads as TGCGCCAGCAGCTTGCGGGAGGGCTACGAGCAGTACGTC.

The CDR3 DNA reads TGCGCCAGCAGGTTCACACCGGGAGCAGGAGATACGCAGTATTTT. It specifies CASRFTPGAGDTQYF. The chain uses TRBV10-2 and TRBJ2-3; tentatively, D is TRBD2 (6 bases). CDR1 is WSHSY, CDR2 SAAADI, per germline. The length of the CDR3 is 15 residues. V was trimmed by 6 bases and J by 5 bases, leaving 18 bases between them.

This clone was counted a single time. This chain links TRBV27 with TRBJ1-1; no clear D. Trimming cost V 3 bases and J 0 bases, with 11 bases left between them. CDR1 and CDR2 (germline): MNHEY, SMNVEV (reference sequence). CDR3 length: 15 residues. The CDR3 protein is CASSLFAHMNTEAFF. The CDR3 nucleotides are TGTGCCAGCAGTTTGTTCGCCCACATGAACACTGAAGCTTTCTTT.

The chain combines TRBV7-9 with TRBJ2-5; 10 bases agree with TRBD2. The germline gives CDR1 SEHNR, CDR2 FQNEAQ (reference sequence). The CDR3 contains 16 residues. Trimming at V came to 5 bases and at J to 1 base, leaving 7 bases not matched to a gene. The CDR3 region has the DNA TGTGCCAGCAGCCACCTACTAGCGGGACCCCAAGAGACCCAGTACTTC. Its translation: CASSHLLAGPQETQYF.

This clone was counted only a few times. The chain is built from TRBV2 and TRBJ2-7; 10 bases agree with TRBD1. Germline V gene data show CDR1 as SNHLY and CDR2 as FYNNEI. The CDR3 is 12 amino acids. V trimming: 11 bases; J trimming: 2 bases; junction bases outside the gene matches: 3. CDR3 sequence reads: CAGGQGAYEQYV. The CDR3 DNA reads TGTGCCGGCGGACAGGGGGCCTACGAGCAGTACGTC.

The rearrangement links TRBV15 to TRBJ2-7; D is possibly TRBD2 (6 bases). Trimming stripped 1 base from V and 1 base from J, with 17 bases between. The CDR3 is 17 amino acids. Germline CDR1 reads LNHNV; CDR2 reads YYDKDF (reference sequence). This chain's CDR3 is CATSRGPGSGLSYEQYV. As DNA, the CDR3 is TGTGCCACCAGCAGAGGCCCGGGCAGCGGGCTTTCCTACGAGCAGTACGTC.

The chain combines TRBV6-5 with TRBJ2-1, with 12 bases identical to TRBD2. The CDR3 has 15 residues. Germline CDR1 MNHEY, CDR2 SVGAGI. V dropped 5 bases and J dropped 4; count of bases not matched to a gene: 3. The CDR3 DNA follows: TGTGCCAGCAGTACCCTAGCGGGAGGGTACAATGAGCAGTTCTTC. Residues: CASSTLAGGYNEQFF.